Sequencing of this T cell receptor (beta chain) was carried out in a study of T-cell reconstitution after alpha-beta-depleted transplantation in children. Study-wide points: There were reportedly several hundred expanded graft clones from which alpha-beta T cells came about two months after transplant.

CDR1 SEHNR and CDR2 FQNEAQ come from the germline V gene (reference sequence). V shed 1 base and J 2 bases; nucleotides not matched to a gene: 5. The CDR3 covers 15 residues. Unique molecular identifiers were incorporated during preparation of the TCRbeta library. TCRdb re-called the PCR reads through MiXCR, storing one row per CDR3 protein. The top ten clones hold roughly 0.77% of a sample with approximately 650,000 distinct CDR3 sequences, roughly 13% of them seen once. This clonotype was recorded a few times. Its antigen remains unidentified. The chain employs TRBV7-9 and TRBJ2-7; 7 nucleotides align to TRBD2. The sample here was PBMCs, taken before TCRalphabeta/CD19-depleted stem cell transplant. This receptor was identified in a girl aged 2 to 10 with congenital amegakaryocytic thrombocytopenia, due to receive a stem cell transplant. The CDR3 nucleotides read TGTGCCAGCAGCTTAGATCAGGGAGGGCCCTACGAGCAGTACTTC. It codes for CASSLDQGGPYEQYF.